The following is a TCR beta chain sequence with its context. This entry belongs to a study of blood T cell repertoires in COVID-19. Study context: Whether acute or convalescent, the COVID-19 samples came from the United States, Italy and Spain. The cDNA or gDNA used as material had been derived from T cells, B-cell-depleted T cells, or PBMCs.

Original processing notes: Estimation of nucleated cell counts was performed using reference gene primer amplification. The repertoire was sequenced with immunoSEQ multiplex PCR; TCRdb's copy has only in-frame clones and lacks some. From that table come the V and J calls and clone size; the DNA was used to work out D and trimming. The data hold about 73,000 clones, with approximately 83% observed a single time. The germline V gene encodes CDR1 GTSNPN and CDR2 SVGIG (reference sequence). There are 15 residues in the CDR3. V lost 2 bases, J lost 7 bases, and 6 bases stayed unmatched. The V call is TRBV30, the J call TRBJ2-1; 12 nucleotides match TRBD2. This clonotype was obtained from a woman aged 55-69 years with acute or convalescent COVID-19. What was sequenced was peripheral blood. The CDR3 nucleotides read TGTGCCTGGAGTTCCTGGCTAGCGGGAGGGAATGAGCAGTTCTTC. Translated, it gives CAWSSWLAGGNEQFF.